This is a list of T cell receptor beta chains from one sample in a study of blood T cell repertoires in COVID-19. Repertoires were generated with immunoSEQ multiplex PCR, while TCRdb's copy carries only in-frame clones and drops some. Among more than 90,000 clones, 85% were seen once, and the ten largest hold over 35%. Sample: peripheral blood. The receptors originated from an older man with acute or convalescent COVID-19. The conserved cysteine and the conserved F or W are not part of the CDR3 here. Each record gives: CDR3 protein, V gene, clone size. The listing skips clone size in some rows; elsewhere it reads once, few, many or a size class.

CDR3 protein: ASSQPTSGRTYNEQF; V gene: TRBV7-3; clone size: -
CDR3 protein: ASETILAGVAEGNEQF; V gene: TRBV28; clone size: -
CDR3 protein: ASSFPLSGSPYEQY; V gene: TRBV28; clone size: -
CDR3 protein: ASRQQGGVDTEAF; V gene: TRBV6-5; clone size: -
CDR3 protein: AFGTFVEAF; V gene: TRBV30; clone size: -
CDR3 protein: ASRAQGSLNTEAF; V gene: TRBV2; clone size: -
CDR3 protein: ASSTPGQNYGYT; V gene: TRBV5-4; clone size: -
CDR3 protein: ASSSRTGAFSNTEAF; V gene: TRBV5-1; clone size: -
CDR3 protein: ASRWDRGTGELF; V gene: TRBV28; clone size: -
CDR3 protein: ASSAGQGSNQPQH; V gene: TRBV9; clone size: -
CDR3 protein: ATSGKEQSGPPDYGYT; V gene: TRBV24-1; clone size: -
CDR3 protein: ASSVGAAAIEQF; V gene: TRBV9; clone size: -
CDR3 protein: ASSLVQGAVNTEAF; V gene: TRBV5-5; clone size: few
CDR3 protein: ASSLKGLAGGWETQY; V gene: TRBV7-3; clone size: once
CDR3 protein: SAGSGQNTEAF; V gene: TRBV29-1; clone size: -